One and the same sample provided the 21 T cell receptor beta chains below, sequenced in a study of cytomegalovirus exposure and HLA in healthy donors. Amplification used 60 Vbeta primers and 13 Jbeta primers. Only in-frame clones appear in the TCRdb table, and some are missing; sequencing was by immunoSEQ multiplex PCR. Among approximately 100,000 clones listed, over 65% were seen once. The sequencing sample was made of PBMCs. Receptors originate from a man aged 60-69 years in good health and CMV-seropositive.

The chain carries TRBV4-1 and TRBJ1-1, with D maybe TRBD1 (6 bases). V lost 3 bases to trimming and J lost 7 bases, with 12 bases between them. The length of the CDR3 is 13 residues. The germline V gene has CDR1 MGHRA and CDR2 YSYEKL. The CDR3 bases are TGCGCCAGCAGCCACCCGGGGGGGCTTGAAGCTTTCTTT. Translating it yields CASSHPGGLEAFF.

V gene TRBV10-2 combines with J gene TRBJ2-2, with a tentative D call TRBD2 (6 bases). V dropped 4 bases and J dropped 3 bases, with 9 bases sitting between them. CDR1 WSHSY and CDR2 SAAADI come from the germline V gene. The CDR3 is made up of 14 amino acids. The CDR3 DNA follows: TGCGCCAGCAGTGGGGGACTTTACACCGGGGAGCTGTTTTTT. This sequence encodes CASSGGLYTGELFF.

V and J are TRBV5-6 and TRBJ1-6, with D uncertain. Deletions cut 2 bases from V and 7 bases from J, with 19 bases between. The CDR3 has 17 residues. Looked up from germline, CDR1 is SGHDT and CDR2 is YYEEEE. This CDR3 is CASSFFGSGRMNSPLHF. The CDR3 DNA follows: TGTGCCAGCAGCTTTTTTGGGTCGGGGAGAATGAATTCACCCCTCCACTTT. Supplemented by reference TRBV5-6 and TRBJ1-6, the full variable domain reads DAGVTQSPTHLIKTRGQQVTLRCSPKSGHDTVSWYQQALGQGPQFIFQYYEEEERQRGNFPDRFSGHQFPNYSSELNVNALLLGDSALYLCASSFFGSGRMNSPLHFGNGTRLTVT.

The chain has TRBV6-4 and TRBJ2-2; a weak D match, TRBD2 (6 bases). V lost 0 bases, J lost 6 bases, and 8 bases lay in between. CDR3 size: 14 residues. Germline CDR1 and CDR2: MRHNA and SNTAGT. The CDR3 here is CASSDSPGAGELFF. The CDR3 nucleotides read TGTGCCAGCAGTGACTCCCCGGGGGCCGGGGAGCTGTTTTTT.

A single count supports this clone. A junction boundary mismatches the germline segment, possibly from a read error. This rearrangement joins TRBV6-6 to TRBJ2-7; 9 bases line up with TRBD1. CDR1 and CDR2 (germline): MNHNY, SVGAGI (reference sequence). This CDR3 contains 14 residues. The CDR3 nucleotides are TGTGCCACCCACCCCGGGGACAGGGAACACGAGCAGTGCTTC. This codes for CATHPGDREHEQCF.

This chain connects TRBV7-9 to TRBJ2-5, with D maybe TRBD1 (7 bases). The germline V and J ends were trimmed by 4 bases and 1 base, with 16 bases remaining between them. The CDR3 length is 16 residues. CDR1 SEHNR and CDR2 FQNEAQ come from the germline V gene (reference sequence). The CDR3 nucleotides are TGTGCCAGCAGCTCAGGGGGAGGAGGTATCCAAGAGACCCAGTACTTC. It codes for CASSSGGGGIQETQYF.

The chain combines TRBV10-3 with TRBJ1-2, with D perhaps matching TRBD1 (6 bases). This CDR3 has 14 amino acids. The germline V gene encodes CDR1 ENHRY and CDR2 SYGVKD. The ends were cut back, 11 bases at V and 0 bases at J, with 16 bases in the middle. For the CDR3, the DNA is TGTGCCTTATCAAGGGGGGGACCTAACTATGGCTACACCTTC. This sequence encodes CALSRGGPNYGYTF.

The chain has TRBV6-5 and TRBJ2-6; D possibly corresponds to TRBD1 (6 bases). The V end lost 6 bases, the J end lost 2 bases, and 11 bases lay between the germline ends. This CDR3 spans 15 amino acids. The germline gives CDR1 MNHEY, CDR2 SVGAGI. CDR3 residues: CASSSTGTGANVLTF. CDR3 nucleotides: TGTGCCAGCAGCTCCACAGGGACTGGGGCCAACGTCCTGACTTTC.

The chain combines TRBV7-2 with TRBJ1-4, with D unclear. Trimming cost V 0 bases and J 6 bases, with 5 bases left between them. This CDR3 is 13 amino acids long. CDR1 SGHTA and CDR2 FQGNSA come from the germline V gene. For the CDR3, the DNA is TGTGCCAGCAGCTTAGCGGCTTATGAAAAACTGTTTTTT. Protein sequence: CASSLAAYEKLFF.

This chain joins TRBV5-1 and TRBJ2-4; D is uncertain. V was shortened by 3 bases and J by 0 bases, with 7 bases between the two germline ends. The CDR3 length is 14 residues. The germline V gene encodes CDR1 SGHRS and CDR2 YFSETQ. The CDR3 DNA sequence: TGCGCCAGCAGCTACGACTTAGCCAAAAACATTCAGTACTTC. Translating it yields CASSYDLAKNIQYF.

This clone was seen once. The CDR3 nucleotides read TGTGCCAGCAGCATACAGGGGGCGGACTACGAGCAGTACTTC. It codes for CASSIQGADYEQYF. The J gene is TRBJ2-7, the V gene TRBV7-8; 9 bases fit TRBD1. This CDR3 region has 14 residues. CDR1 and CDR2 (germline): SGHVS, FQNEAQ. Trimming cost V 5 bases and J 3 bases; bases outside gene matches: 5.

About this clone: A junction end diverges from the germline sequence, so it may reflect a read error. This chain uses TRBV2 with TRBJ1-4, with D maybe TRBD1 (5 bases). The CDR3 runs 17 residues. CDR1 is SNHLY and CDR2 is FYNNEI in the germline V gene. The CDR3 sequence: CASREWQGTATNEKLFF. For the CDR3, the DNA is TGTGCGAGCAGGGAGTGGCAGGGCACTGCAACTAATGAAAAACTGTTTTTT.

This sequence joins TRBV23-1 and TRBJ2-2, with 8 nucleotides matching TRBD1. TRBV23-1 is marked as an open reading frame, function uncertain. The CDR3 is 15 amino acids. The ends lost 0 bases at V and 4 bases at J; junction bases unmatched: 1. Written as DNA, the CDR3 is TGCGCCAGCAGTCAATCTACAGGGGGCACCGGGGAGCTGTTTTTT. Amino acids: CASSQSTGGTGELFF.

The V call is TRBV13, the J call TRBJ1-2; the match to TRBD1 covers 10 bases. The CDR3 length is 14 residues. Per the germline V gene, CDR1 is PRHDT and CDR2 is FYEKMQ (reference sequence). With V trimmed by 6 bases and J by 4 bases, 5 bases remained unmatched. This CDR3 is CASSTGQGVYGYTF. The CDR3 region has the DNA TGTGCCAGCAGTACCGGACAGGGGGTCTATGGCTACACCTTC.

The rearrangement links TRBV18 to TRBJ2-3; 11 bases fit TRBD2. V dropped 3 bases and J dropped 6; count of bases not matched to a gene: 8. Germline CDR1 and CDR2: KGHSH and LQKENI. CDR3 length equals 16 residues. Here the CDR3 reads CASSPQTSGVTDTQYF. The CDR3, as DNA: TGTGCCAGCTCACCCCAGACTAGCGGGGTTACGGATACGCAGTATTTT.

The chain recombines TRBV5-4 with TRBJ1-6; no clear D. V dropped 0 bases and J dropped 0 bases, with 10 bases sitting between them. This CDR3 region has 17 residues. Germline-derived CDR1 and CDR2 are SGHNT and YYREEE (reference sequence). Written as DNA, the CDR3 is TGTGCCAGCAGCTTGGAATCCTCGAGCTCCTATAATTCACCCCTCCACTTT. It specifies CASSLESSSSYNSPLHF.

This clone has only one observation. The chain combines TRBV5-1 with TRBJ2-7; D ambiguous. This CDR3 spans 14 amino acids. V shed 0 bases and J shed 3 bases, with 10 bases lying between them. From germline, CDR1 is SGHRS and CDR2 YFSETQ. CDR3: CASSLDSGNYEQYF. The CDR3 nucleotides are TGCGCCAGCAGCTTGGATTCAGGCAACTACGAGCAGTACTTC.

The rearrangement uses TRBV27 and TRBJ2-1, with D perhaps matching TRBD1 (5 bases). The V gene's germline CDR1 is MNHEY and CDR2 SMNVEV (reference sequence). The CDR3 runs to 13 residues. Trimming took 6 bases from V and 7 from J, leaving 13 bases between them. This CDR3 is CASRQGAVNEQFF. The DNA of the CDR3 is TGTGCCAGCAGGCAAGGGGCGGTAAATGAGCAGTTCTTC.

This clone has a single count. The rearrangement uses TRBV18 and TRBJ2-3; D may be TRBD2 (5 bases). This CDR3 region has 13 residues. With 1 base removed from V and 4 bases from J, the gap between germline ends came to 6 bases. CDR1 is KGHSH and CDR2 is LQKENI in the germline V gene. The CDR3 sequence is CASSPQGADTQYF. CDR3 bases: TGTGCCAGCTCACCACAGGGAGCAGATACGCAGTATTTT.

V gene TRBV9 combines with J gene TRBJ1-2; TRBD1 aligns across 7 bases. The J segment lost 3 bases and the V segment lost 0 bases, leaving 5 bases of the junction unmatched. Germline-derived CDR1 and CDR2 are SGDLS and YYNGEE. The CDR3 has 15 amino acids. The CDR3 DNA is TGTGCCAGCAGCGTAGCAACACAGGGGTACTATGGCTACACCTTC. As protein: CASSVATQGYYGYTF.

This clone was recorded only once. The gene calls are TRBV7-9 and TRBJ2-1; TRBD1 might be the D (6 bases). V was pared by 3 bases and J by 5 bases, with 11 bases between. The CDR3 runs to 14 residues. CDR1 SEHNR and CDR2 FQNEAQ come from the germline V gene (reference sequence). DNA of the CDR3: TGTGCCAGCAGCTTTCAGGGGATCGACAATGAGCAGTTCTTC. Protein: CASSFQGIDNEQFF.